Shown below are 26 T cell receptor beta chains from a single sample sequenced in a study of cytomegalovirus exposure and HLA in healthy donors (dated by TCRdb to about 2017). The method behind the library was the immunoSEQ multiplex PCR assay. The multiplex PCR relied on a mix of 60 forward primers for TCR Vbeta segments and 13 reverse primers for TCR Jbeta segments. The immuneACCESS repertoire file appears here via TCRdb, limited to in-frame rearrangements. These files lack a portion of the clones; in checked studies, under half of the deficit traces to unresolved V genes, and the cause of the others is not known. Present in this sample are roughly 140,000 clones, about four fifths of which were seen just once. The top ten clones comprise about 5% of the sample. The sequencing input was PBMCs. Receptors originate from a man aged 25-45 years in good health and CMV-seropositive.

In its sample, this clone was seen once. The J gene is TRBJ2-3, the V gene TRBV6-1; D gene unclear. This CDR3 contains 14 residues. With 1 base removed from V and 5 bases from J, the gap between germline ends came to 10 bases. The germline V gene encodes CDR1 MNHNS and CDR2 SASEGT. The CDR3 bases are TGTGCCAGCAGTGAAGGCGGTAGGCAAGATACGCAGTATTTT. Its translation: CASSEGGRQDTQYF.

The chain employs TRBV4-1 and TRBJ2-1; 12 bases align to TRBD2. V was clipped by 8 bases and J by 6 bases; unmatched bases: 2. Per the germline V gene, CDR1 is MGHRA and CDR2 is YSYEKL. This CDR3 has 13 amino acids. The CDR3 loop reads CASRLAGVNEQFF. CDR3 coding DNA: TGCGCCAGCCGACTAGCGGGAGTCAATGAGCAGTTCTTC.

CDR3 in DNA: TGTGCCAGCAGCTGGGATAGCGGGAGCTCCTACAATGAGCAGTTCTTC. This translates into CASSWDSGSSYNEQFF. The V call is TRBV13, the J call TRBJ2-1, with 9 bases fitting TRBD2. Germline assignment: CDR1 PRHDT and CDR2 FYEKMQ (reference sequence). The length of the CDR3 is 16 residues. The J segment lost 0 bases and the V segment lost 4 bases, leaving 4 bases of the junction unmatched.

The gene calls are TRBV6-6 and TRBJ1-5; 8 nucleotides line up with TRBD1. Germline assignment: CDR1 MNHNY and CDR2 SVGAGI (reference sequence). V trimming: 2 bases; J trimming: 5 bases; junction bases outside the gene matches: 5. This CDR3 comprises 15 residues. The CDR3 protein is CASSYPDRVDQPQHF. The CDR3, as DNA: TGTGCCAGCAGTTACCCGGACAGGGTCGATCAGCCCCAGCATTTT.

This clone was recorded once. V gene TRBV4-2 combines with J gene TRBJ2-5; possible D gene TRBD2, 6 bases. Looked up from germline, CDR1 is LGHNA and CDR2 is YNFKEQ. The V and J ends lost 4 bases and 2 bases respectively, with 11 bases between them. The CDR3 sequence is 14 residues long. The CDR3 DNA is TGTGCCAGCAGCCCGGGGGAGAAGCAAGAGACCCAGTACTTC. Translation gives CASSPGEKQETQYF.

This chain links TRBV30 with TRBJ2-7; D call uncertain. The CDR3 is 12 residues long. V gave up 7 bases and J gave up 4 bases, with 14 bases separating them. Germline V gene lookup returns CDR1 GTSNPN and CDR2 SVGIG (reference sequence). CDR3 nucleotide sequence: TGTGCCTCCTACTCCGTTCAATACGAGCAGTACTTC. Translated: CASYSVQYEQYF.

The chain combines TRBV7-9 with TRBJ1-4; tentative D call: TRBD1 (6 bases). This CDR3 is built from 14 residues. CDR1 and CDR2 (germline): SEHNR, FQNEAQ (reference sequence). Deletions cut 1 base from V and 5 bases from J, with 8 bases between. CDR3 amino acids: CASSLGTANEKLFF. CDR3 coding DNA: TGTGCCAGCAGCTTAGGGACAGCGAATGAAAAACTGTTTTTT.

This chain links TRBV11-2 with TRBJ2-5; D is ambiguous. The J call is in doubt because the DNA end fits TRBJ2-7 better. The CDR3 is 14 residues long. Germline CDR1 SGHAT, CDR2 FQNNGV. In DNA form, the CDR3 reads TGTGCCAGCAGCTTAGGGGCCCTATCCTACGAGCAGTACTTC. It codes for CASSLGALSYEQYF.

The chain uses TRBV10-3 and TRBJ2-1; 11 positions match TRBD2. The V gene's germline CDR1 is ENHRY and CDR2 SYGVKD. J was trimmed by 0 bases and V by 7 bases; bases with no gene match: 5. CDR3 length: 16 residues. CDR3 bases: TGTGCCATCAAACCCGGACTAGCGGGCTCCTACAATGAGCAGTTCTTC. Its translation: CAIKPGLAGSYNEQFF.

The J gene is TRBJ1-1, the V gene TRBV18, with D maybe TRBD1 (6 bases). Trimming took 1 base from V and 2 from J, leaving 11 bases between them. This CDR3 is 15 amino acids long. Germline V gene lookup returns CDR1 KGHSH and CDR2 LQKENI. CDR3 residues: CASSPRQVENTEAFF. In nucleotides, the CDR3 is TGTGCCAGCTCACCACGACAGGTAGAAAACACTGAAGCTTTCTTT.

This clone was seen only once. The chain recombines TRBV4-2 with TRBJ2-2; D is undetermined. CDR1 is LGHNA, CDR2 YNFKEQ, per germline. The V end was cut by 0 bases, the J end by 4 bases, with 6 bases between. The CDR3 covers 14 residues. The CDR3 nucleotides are TGTGCCAGCAGCCAAGATAAGCTCACCGGGGAGCTGTTTTTT. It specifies CASSQDKLTGELFF.

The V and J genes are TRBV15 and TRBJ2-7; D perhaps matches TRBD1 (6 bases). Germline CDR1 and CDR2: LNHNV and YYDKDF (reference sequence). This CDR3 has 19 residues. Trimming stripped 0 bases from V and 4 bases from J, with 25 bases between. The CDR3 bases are TGTGCCACCAGCAGAGATAGTAGGAGTAAGGGACACCGATTGTACGAGCAGTACTTC. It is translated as CATSRDSRSKGHRLYEQYF.

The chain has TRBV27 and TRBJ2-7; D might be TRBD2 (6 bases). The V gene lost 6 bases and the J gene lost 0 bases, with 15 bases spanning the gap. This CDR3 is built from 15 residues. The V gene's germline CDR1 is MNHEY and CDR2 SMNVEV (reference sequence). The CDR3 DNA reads TGTGCCAGCAGCTCTCTTAGCGGAAACTCCTACGAGCAGTACTTC. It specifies CASSSLSGNSYEQYF.

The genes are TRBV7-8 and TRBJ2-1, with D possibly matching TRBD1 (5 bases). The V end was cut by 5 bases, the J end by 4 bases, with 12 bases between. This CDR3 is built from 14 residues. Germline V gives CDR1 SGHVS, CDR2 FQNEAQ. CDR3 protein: CASSPGILYNEQFF. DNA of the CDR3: TGTGCCAGCAGCCCAGGGATCTTATACAATGAGCAGTTCTTC.

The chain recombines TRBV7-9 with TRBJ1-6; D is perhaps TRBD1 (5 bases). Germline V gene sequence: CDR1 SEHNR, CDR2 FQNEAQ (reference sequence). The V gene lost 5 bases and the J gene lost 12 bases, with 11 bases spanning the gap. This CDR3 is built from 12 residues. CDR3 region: CASSQTTGPLHF. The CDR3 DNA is TGTGCCAGCAGCCAAACTACAGGACCCCTCCACTTT.

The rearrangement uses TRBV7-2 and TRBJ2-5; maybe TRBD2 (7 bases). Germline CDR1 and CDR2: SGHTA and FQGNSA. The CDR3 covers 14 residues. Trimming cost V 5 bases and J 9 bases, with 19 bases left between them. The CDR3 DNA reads TGTGCCAGCAGCATCAAGGCGGGGGCGGCGGCCCAGTACTTC. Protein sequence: CASSIKAGAAAQYF.

CDR3 region: CASSPFTGQTNYGYTF. DNA of the CDR3: TGTGCCAGCAGCCCGTTTACGGGACAGACTAACTATGGCTACACCTTC. The genes are TRBV5-6 and TRBJ1-2; TRBD1 agrees at 7 bases. The CDR3 loop spans 16 amino acids. Germline V gene sequence: CDR1 SGHDT, CDR2 YYEEEE. V lost 4 bases, J lost 0 bases, and 9 bases stayed unmatched.

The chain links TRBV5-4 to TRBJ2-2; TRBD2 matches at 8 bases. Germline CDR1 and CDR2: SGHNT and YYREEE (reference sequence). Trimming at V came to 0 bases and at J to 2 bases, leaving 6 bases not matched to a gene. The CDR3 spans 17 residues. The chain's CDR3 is CASSLVITSGNTGELFF. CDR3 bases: TGTGCCAGCAGCTTGGTAATAACTAGCGGTAACACCGGGGAGCTGTTTTTT.

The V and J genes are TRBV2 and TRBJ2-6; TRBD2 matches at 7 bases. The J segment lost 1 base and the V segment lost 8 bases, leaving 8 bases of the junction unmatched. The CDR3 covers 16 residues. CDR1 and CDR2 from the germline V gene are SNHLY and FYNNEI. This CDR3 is CASRGGVGSGANVLTF. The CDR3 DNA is TGTGCCAGCCGGGGAGGGGTAGGGTCTGGGGCCAACGTCCTGACTTTC.

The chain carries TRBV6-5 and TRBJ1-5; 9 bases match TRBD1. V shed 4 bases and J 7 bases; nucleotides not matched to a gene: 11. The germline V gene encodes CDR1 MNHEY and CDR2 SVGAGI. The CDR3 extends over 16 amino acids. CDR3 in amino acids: CASSSAGQGRKQPQHF. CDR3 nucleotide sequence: TGTGCCAGCAGTTCGGCGGGACAGGGAAGAAAGCAGCCCCAGCATTTT.

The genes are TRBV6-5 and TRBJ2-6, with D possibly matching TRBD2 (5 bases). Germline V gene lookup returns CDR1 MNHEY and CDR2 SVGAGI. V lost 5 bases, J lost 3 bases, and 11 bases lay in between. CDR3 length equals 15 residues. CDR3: CASSPRAGGANVLTF. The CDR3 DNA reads TGTGCCAGCAGTCCCCGCGCGGGTGGGGCCAACGTCCTGACTTTC.

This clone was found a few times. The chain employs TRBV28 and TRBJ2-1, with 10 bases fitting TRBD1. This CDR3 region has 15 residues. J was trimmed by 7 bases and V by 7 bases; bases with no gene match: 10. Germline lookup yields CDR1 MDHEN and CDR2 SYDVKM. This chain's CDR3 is CASTGTGTGENEQFF. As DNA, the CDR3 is TGTGCCAGCACTGGGACCGGGACAGGGGAGAATGAGCAGTTCTTC.

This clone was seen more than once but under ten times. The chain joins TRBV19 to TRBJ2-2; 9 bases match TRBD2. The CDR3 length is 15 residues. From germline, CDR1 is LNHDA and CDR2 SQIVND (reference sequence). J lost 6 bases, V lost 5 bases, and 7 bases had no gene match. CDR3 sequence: CASSSYSGGAGELFF. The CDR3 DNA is TGTGCCAGTAGTTCCTATAGCGGGGGAGCCGGGGAGCTGTTTTTT.

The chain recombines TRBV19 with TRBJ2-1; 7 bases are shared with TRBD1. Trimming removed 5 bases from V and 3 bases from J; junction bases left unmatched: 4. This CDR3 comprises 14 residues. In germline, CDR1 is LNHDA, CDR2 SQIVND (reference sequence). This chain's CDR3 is CASSLRDSYNEQFF. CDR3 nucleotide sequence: TGTGCCAGTAGTCTTCGGGACAGCTACAATGAGCAGTTCTTC.

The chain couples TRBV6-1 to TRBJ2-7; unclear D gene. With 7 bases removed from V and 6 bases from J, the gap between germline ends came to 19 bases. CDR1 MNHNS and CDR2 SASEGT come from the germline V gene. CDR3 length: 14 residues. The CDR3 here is CASNPAGLVGEQYF. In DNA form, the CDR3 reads TGTGCCAGCAATCCCGCAGGCCTGGTCGGCGAGCAGTACTTC.

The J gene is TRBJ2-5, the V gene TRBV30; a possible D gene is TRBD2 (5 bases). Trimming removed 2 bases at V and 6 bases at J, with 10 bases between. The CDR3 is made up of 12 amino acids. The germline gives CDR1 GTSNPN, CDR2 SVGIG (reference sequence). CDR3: CAWSLQRKTQYF. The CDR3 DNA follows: TGTGCCTGGAGTCTCCAGCGGAAGACCCAGTACTTC. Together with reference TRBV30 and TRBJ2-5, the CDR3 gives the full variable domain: SQTIHQWPATLVQPVGSPLSLECTVEGTSNPNLYWYRQAAGRGLQLLFYSVGIGQISSEVPQNLSASRPQDRQFILSSKKLLLSDSGFYLCAWSLQRKTQYFGPGTRLLVL.